These T cell receptor beta chains were read from a single sample in a study of graft-versus-host responses after intestinal transplantation. No cognate antigen is known for these TCRs. The assay was immunoSEQ multiplex PCR, and TCRdb's table has in-frame clones only and misses some. The data show 84,000 or so clones, 80% to 95% seen once. This sample comprised unstimulated CD4+ T cells sorted from spleen or lymph node cells, obtained before intestinal transplant. The receptor set was obtained from a human donor who received an intestinal transplant. The CDR3 runs from the conserved cysteine through the conserved F or W. The D gene is left open where the match is weak. The size entry is marked missing in some rows and otherwise reads once, few, many or a size class.

>TRBJ2-4|TRBD2|.|20|TRBV5-1
CASSTHTGTGGGIAKNIQYF
TGCGCCAGCAGCACCCACACCGGGACGGGAGGGGGAATAGCCAAAAACATTCAGTACTTC
>TRBJ2-3|.|.|17|TRBV4-1
CASSQAVSGRGTDTQYF
TGCGCCAGCAGCCAAGCGGTGTCAGGGCGCGGCACAGATACGCAGTATTTT
>TRBJ2-1|TRBD1|.|15|TRBV7-8
CASSRAGQGGRVQFF
TGTGCCAGCAGCCGGGCGGGACAGGGGGGGAGGGTGCAGTTCTTC
>TRBJ2-2|TRBD1|.|15|TRBV28
CASRSGQVVAGELFF
TGTGCCAGCAGGTCGGGACAGGTCGTCGCCGGGGAGCTGTTTTTT
>TRBJ1-5|.|.|15|TRBV18
CASSPGGGSNQPQHF
TGTGCCAGCTCACCTGGGGGAGGGAGCAATCAGCCCCAGCATTTT
>TRBJ1-1|TRBD1|.|14|TRBV5-1
CASSLAGGVTEAFF
TGCGCCAGCAGCTTGGCAGGGGGCGTCACTGAAGCTTTCTTT
>TRBJ1-1|TRBD1|.|14|TRBV30
CAWSVLPGQGLAFF
TGTGCCTGGAGTGTACTGCCGGGACAGGGGTTGGCTTTCTTT
>TRBJ1-1|.|.|14|TRBV5-1
CASSLKGGDTEAFF
TGCGCCAGCAGCTTGAAGGGCGGGGACACTGAAGCTTTCTTT
>TRBJ2-3|TRBD1|.|15|TRBV27
CASSLGAGGTDTQYF
TGTGCCAGCAGTTTAGGGGCAGGGGGAACAGATACGCAGTATTTT
>TRBJ2-1|TRBD1|.|15|TRBV2
CASSEQGVGYNEQFF
TGTGCCAGCAGTGAACAGGGGGTCGGTTACAATGAGCAGTTCTTC
>TRBJ1-2|.|once|13|TRBV6-1
CASSEVLDYGYTF
TGTGCCAGCAGTGAAGTGTTGGACTATGGCTACACCTTC
>TRBJ1-5|TRBD1|.|15|TRBV18
CASHAPGQHNQPQHF
TGTGCCAGCCACGCTCCGGGACAGCACAATCAGCCCCAGCATTTT
>TRBJ1-5|.|.|13|TRBV6-1
CVSAGGLNQPQHF
TGTGTCAGCGCGGGGGGCTTAAATCAGCCCCAGCATTTT
>TRBJ2-7|.|.|11|TRBV27
CATSAGYEQYF
TGTGCCACCTCTGCGGGCTACGAGCAGTACTTC
>TRBJ1-3|TRBD1|.|16|TRBV5-1
CASSVGDRAQGNTIYF
TGCGCCAGCAGCGTCGGGGACAGGGCTCAGGGAAACACCATATATTTT
>TRBJ2-3|TRBD1|once|16|TRBV14
CASSQGYRGLVDTQYF
TGTGCCAGCAGCCAAGGGTACAGGGGGCTGGTAGATACGCAGTATTTT
>TRBJ2-2|.|.|13|TRBV6-1
CATGEGVTGELFF
TGTGCCACCGGAGAGGGGGTAACCGGGGAGCTGTTTTTT
>TRBJ2-1|TRBD2|few|15|TRBV19
CASSIPSGRIREQFF
TGTGCCAGTAGTATCCCTAGCGGGCGGATCAGGGAGCAGTTCTTC
>TRBJ2-1|TRBD2|.|11|TRBV29-1
CSVDRGDEQFF
TGCAGCGTTGATCGGGGGGATGAGCAGTTCTTC
>TRBJ2-2|.|.|14|TRBV19
CASKWDANTGELFF
TGTGCCAGTAAGTGGGACGCGAACACCGGGGAGCTGTTTTTT
>TRBJ2-7|TRBD2|.|12|TRBV5-6
CASSLTGGEQYF
TGTGCCAGCAGCTTAACGGGAGGCGAGCAGTACTTC
>TRBJ1-2|.|.|14|TRBV25-1
CASSSQGPFEGYTF
TGTGCCAGCAGTTCTCAGGGGCCCTTTGAGGGCTACACCTTC
>TRBJ1-5|.|.|13|TRBV15
CATSRDGNQPQHF
TGTGCCACCAGCAGAGACGGCAATCAGCCCCAGCATTTT
>TRBJ1-1|.|.|14|TRBV27
CASRFDIVNTEAFF
TGTGCCAGCAGATTTGATATCGTGAACACTGAAGCTTTCTTT
>TRBJ2-7|TRBD2|once|14|TRBV29-1
CSVEPSGRQNEQYF
TGCAGCGTTGAGCCAAGCGGGAGGCAGAACGAGCAGTACTTC
>TRBJ2-3|.|.|16|TRBV10-1
CASSGDSLSKGDTQYF
TGCGCCAGCAGTGGGGACTCTCTCTCGAAAGGGGATACGCAGTATTTT
>TRBJ1-2|.|.|12|TRBV6-6
CASSPMRGSYTF
TGTGCCAGCAGCCCCATGAGGGGTAGCTACACCTTC
>TRBJ2-5|.|.|15|TRBV29-1
CSVENTGVNQETQYF
TGCAGCGTTGAAAACACGGGAGTTAACCAAGAGACCCAGTACTTC
>TRBJ2-7|TRBD1|.|14|TRBV15
CATSRGTGGYEQYF
TGTGCCACCAGCAGGGGGACAGGCGGCTACGAGCAGTACTTC
>TRBJ2-7|.|.|13|TRBV5-1
CASSLTFYYEQYF
TGCGCCAGCAGCTTGACCTTCTACTACGAGCAGTACTTC
>TRBJ1-1|TRBD1|.|17|TRBV7-9
CASSLVGQGSWNTEAFF
TGTGCCAGCAGCTTAGTCGGACAGGGGAGTTGGAACACTGAAGCTTTCTTT
>TRBJ2-3|.|.|15|TRBV2
CASSESADSTDTQYF
TGTGCCAGCAGTGAATCGGCCGATAGCACAGATACGCAGTATTTT
>TRBJ2-5|.|once|14|TRBV14
CASSQYGGAETQYF
TGTGCCAGCAGCCAATACGGTGGGGCCGAGACCCAGTACTTC
>TRBJ2-1|TRBD1|.|19|TRBV15
CATSSPFRAQGRGWNEQFF
TGTGCCACCAGCAGTCCCTTTCGCGCACAGGGGCGAGGGTGGAATGAGCAGTTCTTC
>TRBJ1-2|TRBD1|.|13|TRBV27
CASSPRTGYGYTF
TGTGCCAGCAGTCCTCGGACAGGGTACGGCTACACCTTC
>TRBJ1-1|TRBD1|once|14|TRBV18
CASSPGQGRTEAFF
TGTGCCAGCTCACCAGGACAGGGCCGAACTGAAGCTTTCTTT
>TRBJ1-1|.|.|15|TRBV18
CASSPTGVRYTEAFF
TGTGCCAGCTCACCAACAGGCGTCAGATACACTGAAGCTTTCTTT
>TRBJ2-7|TRBD1|.|15|TRBV4-2
CASSRGDRGLGEQYF
TGTGCCAGCAGCCGGGGGGACAGGGGGTTAGGGGAGCAGTACTTC
>TRBJ2-7|TRBD1|.|15|TRBV18
CASSPTRDRDYEQYF
TGTGCCAGCTCACCAACCCGGGACAGGGACTACGAGCAGTACTTC
>TRBJ2-2|.|.|14|TRBV29-1
CSALGLLRTGELFF
TGCAGCGCTTTAGGCCTCCTTAGGACCGGGGAGCTGTTTTTT
>TRBJ2-1|TRBD2|.|13|TRBV30
CAKREGVRNEQFF
TGTGCTAAGCGGGAGGGGGTCAGGAATGAGCAGTTCTTC
>TRBJ2-1|.|.|14|TRBV29-1
CSVATDLRVYEQFF
TGCAGCGTTGCAACCGACCTCAGGGTCTATGAGCAGTTCTTC
>TRBJ2-3|TRBD1|.|15|TRBV9
CASSVGQGSTDTQYF
TGTGCCAGCAGCGTGGGACAGGGCAGCACAGATACGCAGTATTTT
>TRBJ2-5|.|.|17|TRBV7-3
CASSLAPGAAGQETQYF
TGTGCCAGCAGCTTGGCCCCCGGGGCGGCAGGCCAAGAGACCCAGTACTTC
>TRBJ1-5|.|.|12|TRBV6-5
CASSFYSEPQHF
TGTGCCAGCAGTTTTTACAGTGAGCCCCAGCATTTT
>TRBJ2-7|TRBD1|.|16|TRBV5-1
CASSLGVADRVYEQYF
TGCGCCAGCAGCTTGGGGGTGGCGGACAGGGTCTACGAGCAGTACTTC
>TRBJ2-7|TRBD1|.|18|TRBV10-3
CAISAPEPAGGRAYEQYF
TGTGCCATCAGTGCCCCAGAGCCGGCAGGGGGCCGGGCCTACGAGCAGTACTTC